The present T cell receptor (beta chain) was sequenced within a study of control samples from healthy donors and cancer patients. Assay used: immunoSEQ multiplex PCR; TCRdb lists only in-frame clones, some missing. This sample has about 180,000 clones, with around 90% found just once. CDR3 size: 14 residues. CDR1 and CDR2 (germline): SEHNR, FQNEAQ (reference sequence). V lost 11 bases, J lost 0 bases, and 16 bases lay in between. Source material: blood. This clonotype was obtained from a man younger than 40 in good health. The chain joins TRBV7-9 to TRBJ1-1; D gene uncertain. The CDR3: CAGLSEYLNTEAFF. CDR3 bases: TGTGCCGGCTTGTCTGAGTACCTGAACACTGAAGCTTTCTTT.